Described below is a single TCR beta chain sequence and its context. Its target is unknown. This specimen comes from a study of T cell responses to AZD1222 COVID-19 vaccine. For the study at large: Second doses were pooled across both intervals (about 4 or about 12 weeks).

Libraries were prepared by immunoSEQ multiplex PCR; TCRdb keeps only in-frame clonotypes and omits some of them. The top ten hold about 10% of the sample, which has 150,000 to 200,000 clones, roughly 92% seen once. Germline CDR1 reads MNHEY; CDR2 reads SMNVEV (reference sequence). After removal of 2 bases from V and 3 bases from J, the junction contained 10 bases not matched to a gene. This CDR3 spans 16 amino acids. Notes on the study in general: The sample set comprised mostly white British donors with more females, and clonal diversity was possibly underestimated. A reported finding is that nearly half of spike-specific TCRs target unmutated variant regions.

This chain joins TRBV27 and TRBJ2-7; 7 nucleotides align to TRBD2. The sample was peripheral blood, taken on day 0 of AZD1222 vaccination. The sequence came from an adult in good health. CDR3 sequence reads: CASSLGSGNRYYEQYF. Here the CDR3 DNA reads TGTGCCAGCAGTTTAGGGAGCGGGAACCGCTACTACGAGCAGTACTTC.